This T cell receptor (beta chain) was sequenced during a study of blood T cell repertoires in COVID-19. Study-wide background: The United States, Italy and Spain provided the acute and convalescent COVID-19 samples. Nucleic acid was either cDNA or gDNA, and it came from T cells, B-cell-depleted T cells, or PBMCs.

Enrolled during active infection, Seattle patients were then followed longitudinally. Data came from immunoSEQ multiplex PCR; TCRdb stores just in-frame clones and leaves some out. The data contain 150,000 to 160,000 clones, about 85% of them singletons. CDR3 length: 14 residues. The germline V and J ends were trimmed by 8 bases and 0 bases, with 9 bases remaining between them. The V gene's germline CDR1 is KGHDR and CDR2 SFDVKD. The receptor comes from a man between 60 and 75 years old with COVID-19, enrolled during active disease. The sequencing input was peripheral blood. This chain joins TRBV24-1 and TRBJ2-2; no reliable D call. CDR3 sequence reads: CATTDSTNTGELFF. CDR3 nucleotides: TGTGCCACCACAGACTCCACGAACACCGGGGAGCTGTTTTTT.